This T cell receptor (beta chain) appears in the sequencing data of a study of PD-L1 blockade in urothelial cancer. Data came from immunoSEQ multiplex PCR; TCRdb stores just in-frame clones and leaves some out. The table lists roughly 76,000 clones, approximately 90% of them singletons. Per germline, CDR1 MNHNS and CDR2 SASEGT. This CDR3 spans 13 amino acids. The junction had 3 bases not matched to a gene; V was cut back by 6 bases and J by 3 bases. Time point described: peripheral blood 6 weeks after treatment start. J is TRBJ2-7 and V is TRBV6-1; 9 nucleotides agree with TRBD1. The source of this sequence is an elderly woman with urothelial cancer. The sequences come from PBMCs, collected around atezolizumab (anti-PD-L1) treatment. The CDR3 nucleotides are TGTGCCAGCAGGGGGACAGGGAGCTACGAGCAGTACTTC. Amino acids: CASRGTGSYEQYF.